Below are 10 T cell receptor beta chains sequenced from a single sample in a study of blood T cells in healthy people across ages. PCR was performed a second time for about 7 to 11 cycles using a sample-barcoded 5' primer and a J-beta primer mix. Each CDR3 protein gets one entry after TCRdb re-called the 5' RACE reads with MiXCR. The repertoire includes about 1.4 million distinct CDR3 sequences, around 59% of them detected once, and 6.7% sits in the top ten. Sequencing was carried out using blood. The receptors stem from a man aged 18 to 30 in good health.

The rearrangement links TRBV18 to TRBJ1-1; D gene unclear. Trimming took off 2 bases at V and 2 bases at J, with 18 bases between the two ends. Looked up from germline, CDR1 is KGHSH and CDR2 is LQKENI. This CDR3 spans 17 amino acids. CDR3 sequence (DNA): TGTGCCAGCTCACCATCAGCGTCGATCGGTAAAAACACTGAAGCTTTCTTT. Translating it yields CASSPSASIGKNTEAFF.

A few counts support this clonotype. The chain combines TRBV2 with TRBJ2-7; 7 bases fit TRBD1. V lost 3 bases and J lost 3; bases outside the gene matches: 5. Germline-derived CDR1 and CDR2 are SNHLY and FYNNEI. This CDR3 is 14 amino acids long. The CDR3 nucleotides are TGTGCCAGCAGTGATTTGGGACAGAGCTACGAGCAGTACTTC. Translation: CASSDLGQSYEQYF.

V is TRBV5-5 and J is TRBJ2-7; TRBD1 or TRBD2 may be the D gene (6 bases each). Trimming took off 0 bases at V and 5 bases at J, with 12 bases between the two ends. The CDR3 has 14 residues. Per germline, CDR1 SGHKS and CDR2 YYEKEE (reference sequence). CDR3 loop: CASSLEGGSHEQYF. The DNA for the CDR3 is TGTGCCAGCAGCTTGGAAGGGGGGAGCCACGAGCAGTACTTC.

The chain employs TRBV12-3 or TRBV12-4 and TRBJ2-7; tentatively, D is TRBD1 (5 bases). This CDR3 region has 14 residues. Between the trimmed V and J ends, which lost 6 bases and 1 base, there was a span of 13 bases. Here the CDR3 reads CASSYGRASYEQYF. In nucleotides, the CDR3 is TGTGCCAGCAGCTACGGCAGGGCTTCCTACGAGCAGTACTTC.

This sequence joins TRBV6-2 or TRBV6-3 and TRBJ2-6, with D unclear. V was clipped by 8 bases and J by 0 bases, with 14 bases between them. There are 16 residues in the CDR3. Germline lookup yields CDR1 MNHEY and CDR2 SVGEGT. The CDR3 spells CASLQDAFSGANVLTF. The CDR3, as DNA: TGTGCCAGCTTACAAGATGCTTTCTCTGGGGCCAACGTCCTGACTTTC.

The CDR3 DNA sequence: TGCAGTGCTAGAGTGGCTAGCGGGGGGTTCTCCTACAATGAGCAGTTCTTC. Translated, it gives CSARVASGGFSYNEQFF. The chain combines TRBV20-1 with TRBJ2-1, with 11 positions matching TRBD2. The CDR3 runs 17 residues. Per the germline V gene, CDR1 is DFQATT and CDR2 is SNEGSKA (reference sequence). With V trimmed by 1 base and J by 0 bases, 5 bases remained unmatched.

This clonotype occurred once. This chain uses TRBV6-2 or TRBV6-3 with TRBJ2-7; D unclear. The germline V gene encodes CDR1 MNHEY and CDR2 SVGEGT. The CDR3 contains 12 residues. V was cut by 8 bases and J by 5 bases, with 13 bases left in between. For the CDR3, the DNA is TGTGCCAGCCAAACCCTTAACGACGAGCAGTACTTC. Amino acid sequence: CASQTLNDEQYF.

The V call is TRBV29-1, the J call TRBJ2-7; D possibly corresponds to TRBD1 (8 bases). V dropped 6 bases and J dropped 7 bases, with 19 bases sitting between them. The CDR3 length is 13 residues. The V gene's germline CDR1 is SQVTM and CDR2 ANQGSEA. The CDR3 sequence is CSVTGGQGIEQYF. The CDR3 region has the DNA TGCAGCGTAACGGGAGGACAGGGAATAGAGCAGTACTTC.

The rearrangement joins TRBV29-1 to TRBJ2-1; possibly TRBD1 for D (6 bases). Trimming took 5 bases from V and 6 from J, leaving 11 bases between them. Germline V CDR1 and CDR2: SQVTM, ANQGSEA. The CDR3 length is 12 residues. The CDR3 spells CSVRTAINEQFF. The CDR3, as DNA: TGCAGCGTTCGGACAGCCATCAATGAGCAGTTCTTC.

This chain uses TRBV6-5 with TRBJ2-7; tentative D call: TRBD1 (6 bases). CDR1 is MNHEY, CDR2 SVGAGI, per germline. This CDR3 comprises 18 residues. With 0 bases removed from V and 2 bases from J, the gap between germline ends came to 20 bases. The CDR3 DNA is TGTGCCAGCAGTTACTCGAGAATCCCCGAAGCAGGGGCCTACGAGCAGTACTTC. It translates to CASSYSRIPEAGAYEQYF.